Here is one TCR beta chain with its context. Per the original data handling: Reference gene primer amplification yielded estimated nucleated cell counts. Generated by immunoSEQ multiplex PCR, the TCRdb table keeps only in-frame clones and is missing some. V, J and clone size are taken as reported in that table, and D and trimming were inferred from the DNA itself. This table has almost 80,000 clones, around 90% appearing once. The germline gives CDR1 PRHDT, CDR2 FYEKMQ (reference sequence). The CDR3 has 15 amino acids. V lost 2 bases, J lost 2 bases, and 5 bases stayed unmatched. This sample is part of a study of blood T cell repertoires in COVID-19. In the study overall: The origin of the acute and convalescent COVID-19 samples was the United States, Italy and Spain. The cDNA or gDNA used as material had been derived from T cells, B-cell-depleted T cells, or PBMCs.

The sequenced sample consisted of peripheral blood. This sequence was found in an elderly woman with acute or convalescent COVID-19. V and J are TRBV13 and TRBJ2-7; 8 positions match TRBD1. The CDR3 region has the DNA TGTGCCAGCAGCTTAAGATGGGACAGGCCCTACGAGCAGTACTTC. Amino acid sequence: CASSLRWDRPYEQYF.